Below are 9 T cell receptor beta chains sequenced from a single sample in a study of blood T cell repertoires in COVID-19. Measured with immunoSEQ multiplex PCR; TCRdb has only the in-frame clones, and not every one. The data show some 150,000 clones, approximately 84% seen once. The sample was peripheral blood. These receptors all come from a woman aged 80 or older in a cohort sampled during active or convalescent COVID-19.

The chain combines TRBV27 with TRBJ1-6, with a tentative D call TRBD1 (6 bases). The V and J ends lost 0 bases and 7 bases respectively, with 16 bases between them. The CDR3 is 17 amino acids. CDR1 is MNHEY and CDR2 is SMNVEV in the germline V gene (reference sequence). CDR3 sequence: CASSLSGAGAVNSPLHF. The CDR3 bases are TGTGCCAGCAGTTTATCGGGGGCAGGGGCCGTAAATTCACCCCTCCACTTT.

CDR3 sequence reads: CASSPSVVVYGYTF. CDR3 nucleotides: TGTGCCAGTAGTCCATCGGTTGTTGTCTATGGCTACACCTTC. The rearrangement joins TRBV19 to TRBJ1-2, with D unresolved. CDR1 is LNHDA and CDR2 is SQIVND in the germline V gene (reference sequence). The CDR3 runs to 14 residues. V was shortened by 5 bases and J by 4 bases, with 14 bases between the two germline ends.

The gene calls are TRBV9 and TRBJ1-1; tentative D call: TRBD1 (5 bases). V lost 6 bases and J 4 bases, leaving 13 bases between the germline ends. The CDR3 totals 13 residues. Germline V lookup: CDR1 SGDLS, CDR2 YYNGEE. CDR3 in DNA: TGTGCCAGCAACCCTTCGGGGGTCACTGAAGCTTTCTTT. This sequence encodes CASNPSGVTEAFF. Full variable domain (missing parts from reference TRBV9 and TRBJ1-1): DSGVTQTPKHLITATGQRVTLRCSPRSGDLSVYWYQQSLDQGLQFLIQYYNGEERAKGNILERFSAQQFPDLHSELNLSSLELGDSALYFCASNPSGVTEAFFGQGTRLTVV.

Points on this clone: At one end, the junction sequence differs from germline, possibly due to a read error. This rearrangement joins TRBV20-1 to TRBJ2-1, with TRBD1 as a possible D gene (5 bases). CDR3 length: 11 residues. CDR1 DFQATT and CDR2 SNEGSKA come from the germline V gene (reference sequence). The CDR3 DNA reads TGCAGTGCTAGTAATAGGGGAAGACGAGTCTTC. It yields the protein CSASNRGRRVF.

The chain uses TRBV5-5 and TRBJ1-4; no definite D call. CDR1 is SGHKS and CDR2 is YYEKEE in the germline V gene (reference sequence). Trimming shortened V by 0 bases and J by 4 bases, and 13 bases separated the two germline ends. The length of the CDR3 is 16 residues. This CDR3 reads CASSLGGWQYNEKLFF. CDR3 nucleotide sequence: TGTGCCAGCAGCTTGGGCGGATGGCAGTATAATGAAAAACTGTTTTTT.

The chain has TRBV6-6 and TRBJ1-2; 7 bases agree with TRBD1. The CDR3 has 15 residues. Losses at the gene ends were 9 bases for V and 2 bases for J; bases not matched to a gene: 12. The V gene's germline CDR1 is MNHNY and CDR2 SVGAGI (reference sequence). The CDR3, as DNA: TGTGCCAGTTTAATAAGAGGGACAGACAACTATGGCTACACCTTC. Translation gives CASLIRGTDNYGYTF.

The rearrangement uses TRBV6-6 and TRBJ1-2; D is possibly TRBD1 (5 bases). V gave up 2 bases and J gave up 7 bases, with 17 bases separating them. Germline values: CDR1 MNHNY, CDR2 SVGAGI (reference sequence). The CDR3 has 15 amino acids. Written as DNA, the CDR3 is TGTGCCAGCAGTTACACTATCGGGGGGTGGAGTGGCTACACCTTC. Its protein product is CASSYTIGGWSGYTF.

The gene calls are TRBV5-1 and TRBJ1-5; 9 bases align to TRBD1. There are 15 residues in the CDR3. Germline V gene data show CDR1 as SGHRS and CDR2 as YFSETQ. J gave up 2 bases and V 5 bases, and 5 bases lay outside the gene matches. CDR3 coding DNA: TGCGCCAGCAGGGAAAGGACAGGGGGCAATCAGCCCCAGCATTTT. This gives the protein CASRERTGGNQPQHF.

The V call is TRBV10-3, the J call TRBJ2-2; the match to TRBD2 covers 7 bases. Per the germline V gene, CDR1 is ENHRY and CDR2 is SYGVKD. After removal of 10 bases from V and 3 bases from J, the junction contained 2 bases not matched to a gene. This CDR3 has 12 residues. The CDR3 here is CASREDTGELFF. For the CDR3, the DNA is TGTGCCAGCCGGGAGGACACCGGGGAGCTGTTTTTT.